The entry below describes one TCR beta chain. Its antigen remains unknown. Trimming shortened V by 0 bases and J by 3 bases, and 5 bases separated the two germline ends. Germline V gives CDR1 MGHRA, CDR2 YSYEKL. The CDR3 totals 13 residues. This record belongs to a study of cytomegalovirus exposure and HLA in healthy donors. Study-wide results and caveats: Other equally common chains were less clonally expanded than HLA-associated TCR beta chains, a later analysis showed. In terms of immune exposure information, only CMV serostatus was available.

60 Vbeta and 13 Jbeta primers were used in PCR. Clones were sequenced by immunoSEQ multiplex PCR, and TCRdb holds only the in-frame ones, with some missing. The profile covers some 170,000 clones, with around three quarters appearing a single time and roughly 0.99% taken by the ten largest. The specimen was PBMCs. This sequence originates from a woman in her thirties or forties in good health and CMV-seronegative. This chain connects TRBV4-1 to TRBJ2-5; weak D call: TRBD2 (5 bases). CDR3 sequence reads: CASSQEGEETQYF. CDR3 bases: TGCGCCAGCAGCCAAGAGGGAGAAGAGACCCAGTACTTC.